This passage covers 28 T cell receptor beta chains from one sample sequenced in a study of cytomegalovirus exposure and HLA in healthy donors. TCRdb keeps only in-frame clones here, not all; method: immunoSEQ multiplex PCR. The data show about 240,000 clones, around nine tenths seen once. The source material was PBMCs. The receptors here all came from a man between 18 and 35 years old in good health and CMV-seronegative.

The CDR3 protein is CASSQVGETQYF. Here the CDR3 DNA reads TGTGCCAGCAGCCAAGTCGGGGAGACCCAGTACTTC. The V call is TRBV14, the J call TRBJ2-5; unclear D gene. The CDR3 sequence is 12 residues long. Germline V gene lookup returns CDR1 SGHDN and CDR2 FVKESK. V lost 1 base and J lost 5, with 5 bases in between.

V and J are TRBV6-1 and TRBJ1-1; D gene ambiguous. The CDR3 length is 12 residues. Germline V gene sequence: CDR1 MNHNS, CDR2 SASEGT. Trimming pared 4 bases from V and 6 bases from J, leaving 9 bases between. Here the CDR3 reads CASSALGPEAFF. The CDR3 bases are TGTGCCAGCAGTGCCTTGGGCCCTGAAGCTTTCTTT.

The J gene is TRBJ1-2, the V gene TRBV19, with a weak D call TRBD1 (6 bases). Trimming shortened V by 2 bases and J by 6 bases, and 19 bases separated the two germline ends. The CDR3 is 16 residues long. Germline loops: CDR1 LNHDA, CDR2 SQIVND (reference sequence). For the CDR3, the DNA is TGTGCCAGTAGTATAAGGGTAGACAGGCAGCGGAATGGCTACACCTTC. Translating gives CASSIRVDRQRNGYTF.

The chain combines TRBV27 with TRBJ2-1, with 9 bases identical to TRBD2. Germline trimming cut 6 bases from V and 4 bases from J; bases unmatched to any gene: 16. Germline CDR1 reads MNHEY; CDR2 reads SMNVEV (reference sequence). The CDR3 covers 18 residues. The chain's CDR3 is CASSLRMGREGRYNEQFF. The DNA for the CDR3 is TGTGCCAGCAGCTTGAGAATGGGGCGGGAGGGCCGATACAATGAGCAGTTCTTC.

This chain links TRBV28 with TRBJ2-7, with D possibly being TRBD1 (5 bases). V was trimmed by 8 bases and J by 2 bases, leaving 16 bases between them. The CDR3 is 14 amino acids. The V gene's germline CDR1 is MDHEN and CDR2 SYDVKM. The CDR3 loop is CASGGRVVPYEQYF. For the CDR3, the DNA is TGTGCCAGCGGCGGCAGGGTCGTCCCCTACGAGCAGTACTTC.

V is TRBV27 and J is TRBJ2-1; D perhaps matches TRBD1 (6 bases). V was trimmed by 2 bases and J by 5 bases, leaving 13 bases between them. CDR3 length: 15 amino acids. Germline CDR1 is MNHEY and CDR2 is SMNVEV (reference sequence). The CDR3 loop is CASSLKTGSHNEQFF. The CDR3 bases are TGTGCCAGCAGTTTAAAGACAGGATCCCACAATGAGCAGTTCTTC.

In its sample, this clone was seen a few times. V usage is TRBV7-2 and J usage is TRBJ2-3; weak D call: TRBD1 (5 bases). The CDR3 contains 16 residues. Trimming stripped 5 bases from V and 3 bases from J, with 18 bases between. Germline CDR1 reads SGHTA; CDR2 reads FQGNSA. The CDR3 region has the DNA TGTGCCAGCAGCCCCTACAGGTCGTCTTTGACAGATACGCAGTATTTT. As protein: CASSPYRSSLTDTQYF.

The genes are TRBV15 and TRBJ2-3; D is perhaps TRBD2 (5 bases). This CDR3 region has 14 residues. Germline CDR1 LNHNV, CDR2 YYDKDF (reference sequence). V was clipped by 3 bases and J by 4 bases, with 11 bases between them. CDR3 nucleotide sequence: TGTGCCACCAGCAGCTGGGAGCACTCAGATACGCAGTATTTT. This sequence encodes CATSSWEHSDTQYF.

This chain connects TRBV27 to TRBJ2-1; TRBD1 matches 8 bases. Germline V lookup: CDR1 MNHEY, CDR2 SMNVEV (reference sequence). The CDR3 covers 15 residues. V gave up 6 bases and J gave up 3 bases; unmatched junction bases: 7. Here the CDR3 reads CASRDRVVGYNEQFF. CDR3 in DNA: TGTGCCAGCAGGGACAGGGTGGTGGGCTACAATGAGCAGTTCTTC.

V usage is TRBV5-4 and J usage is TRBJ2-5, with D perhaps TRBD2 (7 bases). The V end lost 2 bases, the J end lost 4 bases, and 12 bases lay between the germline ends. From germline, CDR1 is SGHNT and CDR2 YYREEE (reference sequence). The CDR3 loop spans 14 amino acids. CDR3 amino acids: CASSFSGGGETQYF. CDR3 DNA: TGTGCCAGCAGCTTTTCGGGGGGCGGAGAGACCCAGTACTTC.

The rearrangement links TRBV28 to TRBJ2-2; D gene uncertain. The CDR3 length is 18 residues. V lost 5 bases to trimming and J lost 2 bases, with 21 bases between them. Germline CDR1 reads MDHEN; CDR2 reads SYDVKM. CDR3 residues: CASSPNKWQAGNTGELFF. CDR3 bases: TGTGCCAGCAGTCCGAATAAGTGGCAGGCAGGAAACACCGGGGAGCTGTTTTTT.

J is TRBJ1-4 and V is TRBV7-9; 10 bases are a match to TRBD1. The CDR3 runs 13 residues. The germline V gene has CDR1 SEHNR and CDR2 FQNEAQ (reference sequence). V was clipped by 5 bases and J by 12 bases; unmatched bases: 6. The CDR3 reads CASSADRGIELFF. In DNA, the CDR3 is TGTGCCAGCAGCGCGGACAGGGGGATAGAACTGTTTTTT.

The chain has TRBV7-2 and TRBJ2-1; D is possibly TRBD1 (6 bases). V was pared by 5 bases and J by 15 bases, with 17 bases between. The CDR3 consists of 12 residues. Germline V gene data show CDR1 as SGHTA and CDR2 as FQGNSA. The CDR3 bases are TGTGCCAGCAGCACACAGGGCCTGAGGGCGTTCTTC. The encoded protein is CASSTQGLRAFF.

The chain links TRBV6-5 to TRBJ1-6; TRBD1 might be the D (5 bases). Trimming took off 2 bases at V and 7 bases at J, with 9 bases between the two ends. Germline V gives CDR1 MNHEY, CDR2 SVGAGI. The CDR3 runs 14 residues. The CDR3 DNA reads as TGTGCCAGCAGTTACCCCAGGGTAAATTCACCCCTCCACTTT. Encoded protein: CASSYPRVNSPLHF.

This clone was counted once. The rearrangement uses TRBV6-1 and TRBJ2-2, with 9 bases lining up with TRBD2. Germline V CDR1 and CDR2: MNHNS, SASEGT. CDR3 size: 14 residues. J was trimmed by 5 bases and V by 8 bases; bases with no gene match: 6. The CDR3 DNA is TGTGCCAGCGGGGCGGGAGGGGAAACCGGGGAGCTGTTTTTT. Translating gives CASGAGGETGELFF.

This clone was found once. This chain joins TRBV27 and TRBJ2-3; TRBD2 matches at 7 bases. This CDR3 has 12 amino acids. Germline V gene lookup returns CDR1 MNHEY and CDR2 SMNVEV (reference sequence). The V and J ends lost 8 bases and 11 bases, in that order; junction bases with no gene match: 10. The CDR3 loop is CASAPPSGKQYF. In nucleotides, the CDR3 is TGTGCCAGCGCCCCCCCTAGCGGCAAGCAGTATTTT.

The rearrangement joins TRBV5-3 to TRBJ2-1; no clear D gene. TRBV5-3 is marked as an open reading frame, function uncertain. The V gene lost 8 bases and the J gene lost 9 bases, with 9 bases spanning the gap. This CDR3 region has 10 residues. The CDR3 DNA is TGTGCCAGGGGCTTTTGTGAGCAGTTCTTC. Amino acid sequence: CARGFCEQFF.

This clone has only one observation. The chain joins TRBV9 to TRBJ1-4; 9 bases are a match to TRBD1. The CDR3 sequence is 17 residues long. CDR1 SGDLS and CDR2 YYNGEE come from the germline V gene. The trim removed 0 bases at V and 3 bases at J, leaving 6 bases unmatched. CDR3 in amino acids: CASSVVGTGRSNEKLFF. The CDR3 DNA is TGTGCCAGCAGCGTAGTTGGGACAGGGCGGTCTAATGAAAAACTGTTTTTT.

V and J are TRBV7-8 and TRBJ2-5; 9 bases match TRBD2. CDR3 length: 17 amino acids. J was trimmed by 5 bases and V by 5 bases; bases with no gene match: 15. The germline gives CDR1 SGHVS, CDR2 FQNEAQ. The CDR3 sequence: CASSLTLAGTGGETQYF. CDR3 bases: TGTGCCAGCAGCCTTACCCTAGCGGGAACTGGGGGGGAGACCCAGTACTTC.

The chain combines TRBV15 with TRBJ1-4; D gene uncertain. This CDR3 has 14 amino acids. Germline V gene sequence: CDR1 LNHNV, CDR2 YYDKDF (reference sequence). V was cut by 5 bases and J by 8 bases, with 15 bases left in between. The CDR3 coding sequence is TGTGCCACCAGCGCTGGTTCCTCCGGGGAAAAACTGTTTTTT. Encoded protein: CATSAGSSGEKLFF.

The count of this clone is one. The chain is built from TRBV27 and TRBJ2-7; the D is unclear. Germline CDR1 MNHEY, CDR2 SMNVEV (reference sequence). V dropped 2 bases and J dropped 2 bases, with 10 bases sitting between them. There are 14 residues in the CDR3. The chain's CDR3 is CASSLNPGTYEQYF. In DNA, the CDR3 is TGTGCCAGCAGTTTAAATCCGGGTACCTACGAGCAGTACTTC.

This CDR3 is CASRQGVEKLFF. The DNA for the CDR3 is TGTGCCAGCCGCCAGGGGGTTGAAAAACTGTTTTTT. The rearrangement links TRBV28 to TRBJ1-4; 7 nucleotides agree with TRBD1. Unmatched junction bases numbered 4, after V lost 8 bases and J lost 7 bases. Germline-derived CDR1 and CDR2 are MDHEN and SYDVKM. The CDR3 consists of 12 residues. The full variable domain, its missing parts supplied by reference TRBV28 and TRBJ1-4, is DVKVTQSSRYLVKRTGEKVFLECVQDMDHENMFWYRQDPGLGLRLIYFSYDVKMKEKGDIPEGYSVSREKKERFSLILESASTNQTSMYLCASRQGVEKLFFGSGTQLSVL.

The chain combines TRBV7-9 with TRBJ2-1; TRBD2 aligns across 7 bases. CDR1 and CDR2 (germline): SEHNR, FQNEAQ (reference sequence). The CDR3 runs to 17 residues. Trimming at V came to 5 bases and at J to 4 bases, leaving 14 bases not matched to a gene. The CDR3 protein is CASSPRTGTKRYNEQFF. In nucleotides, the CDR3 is TGTGCCAGCAGCCCTAGAACCGGGACTAAACGTTACAATGAGCAGTTCTTC.

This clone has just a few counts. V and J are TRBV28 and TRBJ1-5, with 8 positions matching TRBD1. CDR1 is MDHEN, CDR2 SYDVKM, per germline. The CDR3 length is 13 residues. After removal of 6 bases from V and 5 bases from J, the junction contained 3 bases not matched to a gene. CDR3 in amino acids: CASRTGGDQPQHF. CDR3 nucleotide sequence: TGTGCCAGCAGAACAGGGGGGGATCAGCCCCAGCATTTT.

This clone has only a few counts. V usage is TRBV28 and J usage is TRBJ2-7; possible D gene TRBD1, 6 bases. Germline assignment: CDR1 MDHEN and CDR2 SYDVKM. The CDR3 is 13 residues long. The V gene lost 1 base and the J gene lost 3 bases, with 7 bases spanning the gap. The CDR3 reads CASSLSGHYEQYF. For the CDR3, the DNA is TGTGCCAGCAGTTTATCGGGACACTACGAGCAGTACTTC.

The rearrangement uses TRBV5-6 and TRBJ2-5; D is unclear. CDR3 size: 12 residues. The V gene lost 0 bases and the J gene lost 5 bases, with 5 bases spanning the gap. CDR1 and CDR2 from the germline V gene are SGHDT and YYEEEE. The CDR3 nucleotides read TGTGCCAGCAGCTTGGTGGAGGAGACCCAGTACTTC. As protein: CASSLVEETQYF.

This CDR3 is CASSQDRTHRNYEQYF. DNA for the CDR3: TGCGCCAGCAGCCAAGATCGGACTCACAGAAACTACGAGCAGTACTTC. The rearrangement links TRBV4-3 to TRBJ2-7, with TRBD2 as a possible D gene (5 bases). Germline values: CDR1 LGHNA, CDR2 YSLEER. The CDR3 has 16 amino acids. V was cut by 0 bases and J by 3 bases, with 15 bases left in between.

The CDR3 nucleotides read TGTGCTAGTGCCGCATCCGGAGTGGAGACCCAGTACTTC. It translates to CASAASGVETQYF. The genes are TRBV12-5 and TRBJ2-5, with no clear D. The CDR3 is 13 amino acids. V was shortened by 7 bases and J by 5 bases, with 14 bases between the two germline ends. Germline-derived CDR1 and CDR2 are LGHNT and FRNRAP.